This TCR beta chain originates from a study of cytomegalovirus exposure and HLA in healthy donors. Whole-study context: Caucasian-associated ancestry cluster membership applied to approximately 80% of over 350 genotyped donors. Study-level findings and limits: Compared with the roughly 700-donor mean, an Asian-associated ancestry cluster reportedly had fewer N-insertions, according to a later analysis. It was 164 TCR beta chains that were listed as cytomegalovirus-associated.

The PCR used 60 Vbeta and 13 Jbeta primers. Repertoires were generated with immunoSEQ multiplex PCR, while TCRdb's copy carries only in-frame clones and drops some. The repertoire holds some 150,000 clones, with around 77% as singletons. The ends lost 8 bases at V and 4 bases at J; junction bases unmatched: 5. Looked up from germline, CDR1 is MNHNS and CDR2 is SASEGT. CDR3 size: 14 residues. On this clone: What it binds is unknown.

Every donor was a healthy person donating bone marrow. This chain uses TRBV6-1 with TRBJ1-2; TRBD1 agrees at 12 bases. This TCR was recovered from a man aged 25-40 years in good health and CMV-seropositive. The sequenced sample consisted of PBMCs. CDR3 loop: CASGGTGGGYGYTF. The CDR3 DNA reads TGTGCCAGCGGGGGGACAGGGGGCGGCTATGGCTACACCTTC.